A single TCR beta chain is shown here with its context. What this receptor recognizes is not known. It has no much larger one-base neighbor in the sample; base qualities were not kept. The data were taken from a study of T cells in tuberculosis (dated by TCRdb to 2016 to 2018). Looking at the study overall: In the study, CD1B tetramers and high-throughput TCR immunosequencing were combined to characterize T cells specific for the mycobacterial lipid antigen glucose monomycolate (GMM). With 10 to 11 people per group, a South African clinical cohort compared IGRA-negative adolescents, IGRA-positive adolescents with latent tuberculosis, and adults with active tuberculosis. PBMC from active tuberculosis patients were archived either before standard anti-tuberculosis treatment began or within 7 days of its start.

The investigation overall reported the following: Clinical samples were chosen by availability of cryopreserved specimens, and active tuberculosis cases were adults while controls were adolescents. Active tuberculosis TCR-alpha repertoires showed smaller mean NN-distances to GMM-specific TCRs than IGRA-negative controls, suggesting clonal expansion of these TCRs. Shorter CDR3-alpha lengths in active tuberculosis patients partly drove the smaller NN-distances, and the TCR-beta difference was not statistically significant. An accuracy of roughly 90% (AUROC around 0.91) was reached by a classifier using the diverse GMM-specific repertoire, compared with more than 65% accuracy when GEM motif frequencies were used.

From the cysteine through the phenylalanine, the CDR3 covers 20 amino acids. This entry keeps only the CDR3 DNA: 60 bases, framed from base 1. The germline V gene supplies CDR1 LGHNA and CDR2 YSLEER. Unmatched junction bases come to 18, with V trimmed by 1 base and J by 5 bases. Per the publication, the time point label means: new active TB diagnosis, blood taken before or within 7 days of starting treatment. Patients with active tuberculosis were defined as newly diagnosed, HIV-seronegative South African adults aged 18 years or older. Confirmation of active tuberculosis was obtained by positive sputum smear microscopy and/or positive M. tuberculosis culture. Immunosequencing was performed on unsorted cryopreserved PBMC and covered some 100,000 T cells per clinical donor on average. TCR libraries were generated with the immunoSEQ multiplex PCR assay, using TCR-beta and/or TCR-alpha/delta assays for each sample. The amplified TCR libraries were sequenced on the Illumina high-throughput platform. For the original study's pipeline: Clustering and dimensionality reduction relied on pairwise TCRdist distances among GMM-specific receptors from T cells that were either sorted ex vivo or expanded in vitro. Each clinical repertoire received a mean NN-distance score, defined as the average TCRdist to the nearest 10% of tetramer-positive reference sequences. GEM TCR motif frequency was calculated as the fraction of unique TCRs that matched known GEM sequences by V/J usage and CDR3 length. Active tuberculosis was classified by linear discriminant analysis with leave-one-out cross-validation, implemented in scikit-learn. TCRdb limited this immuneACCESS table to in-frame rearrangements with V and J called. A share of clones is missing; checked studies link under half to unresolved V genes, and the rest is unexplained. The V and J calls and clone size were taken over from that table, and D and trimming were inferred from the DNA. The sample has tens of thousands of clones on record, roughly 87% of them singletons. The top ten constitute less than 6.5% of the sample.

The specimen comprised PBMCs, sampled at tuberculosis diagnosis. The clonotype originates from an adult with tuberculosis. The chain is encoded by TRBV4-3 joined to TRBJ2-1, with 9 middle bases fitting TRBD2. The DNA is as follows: TGCGCCAGCAGCCAAGCCCTGGCGGGAGGGCCGGAGAGACCGAACAATGAGCAGTTCTTC. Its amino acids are CASSQALAGGPERPNNEQFF.